The rows below give T cell receptor beta chains drawn from one sample of a study of T-cell reconstitution after alpha-beta-depleted transplantation in children. MiXCR, applied by TCRdb to the PCR reads, yields one record per CDR3 protein. Of 490,000 or so distinct CDR3 sequences in the sample, under 15% were seen once. The specimen was PBMCs from the stem cell graft donor, collected from the stem cell graft. The receptors were gathered from a human donor who donated a stem cell graft to a child with combined immunodeficiency. Each CDR3 is given with its conserved first and last residue. The D gene is left open where the match is weak. Only some rows state a clone size, as once, few, many or a class for expanded clones.

TRBD2,few,TRBV7-8,CASVSGGITDTQYF
.,few,TRBV3-1,CASSQDPAIEAFF
.,.,TRBV11-1,CASSLRWGTGELFF
.,few,TRBV7-9,CASSLKGGEAFF
TRBD1,many,TRBV5-1,CASSLEGQGAGTDTQYF
.,many,TRBV25-1,CASSDPGGSSYEQYF
.,.,TRBV20-1,CSASPLWTLYTF
.,.,TRBV5-1,CASSLVGGLSTDTQYF
.,.,TRBV4-3,CASSRGGVGAEKLFF
TRBD2,few,TRBV7-2,CASSFLWGGRANEQFF
TRBD2,few,TRBV11-1,CASSAGLAGVTSYNEQFF
.,many,TRBV6-2/TRBV6-3,CASSWGLGAYEQYF
.,few,TRBV6-6,CASSRTRGDIQYF
TRBD1,few,TRBV6-1,CASSRDVGQEPTNEKLFF
TRBD1,.,TRBV4-3,CASSQGQGAGTEAFF
TRBD2,few,TRBV12-3/TRBV12-4,CASRGTSGGAGPPRDTQYF
.,.,TRBV4-2,CASSQDLGGDTQYF
.,few,TRBV7-9,CASSTQGKDYEQYF
TRBD2,few,TRBV6-5,CASSYRLAGARGTGELFF
.,.,TRBV7-9,CASSPLPGSHEQFF
TRBD1,.,TRBV7-2,CASSLAERQGKVYNEQFF
TRBD2,many,TRBV7-2,CASSLLAGGPADTQYF
.,few,TRBV6-1,CASSSGTPWAGEQYF
.,few,TRBV7-8,CASSPSEAFF
TRBD2,few,TRBV13,CASSTTSGSSTQYF
.,few,TRBV5-1,CASSRNGQAGTDTQYF
.,many,TRBV28,CASSPPAYEQYF
TRBD2,.,TRBV24-1,CATSEGLAGNEQFF
.,.,TRBV5-1,CASSPPWAGATGELFF
.,many,TRBV12-3/TRBV12-4,CASSFRASTVHEQFF
.,many,TRBV12-3/TRBV12-4,CASSPYNYMNTEAFF
.,.,TRBV7-2,CASSLVSGSHLNYEQYF
TRBD1,.,TRBV12-3/TRBV12-4,CASSASTGDEETQYF
TRBD2,.,TRBV12-3/TRBV12-4,CASSLFALAGGPYNEQFF
TRBD1,many,TRBV7-9,CASSLRTGGSEDTEAFF
TRBD1,.,TRBV3-1,CASSQGQGNYEQYF
.,few,TRBV7-6,CASSFFRGTDYGYTF
TRBD1,.,TRBV7-9,CASSLGVDRAKTEAFF
.,.,TRBV30,CAWSRGLTSSYNEQFF
TRBD1,many,TRBV5-1,CACRRDRGQETQYF
.,.,TRBV7-8,CASSLEEGTPLHF
.,.,TRBV20-1,CSARDQGQIILSSYNEQFF
.,few,TRBV6-1,CARGGTPNTGELFF
TRBD2,few,TRBV20-1,CSAPPGLAGESSTDTQYF
.,many,TRBV12-3/TRBV12-4,CASSEPSPGGWDTQYF
.,.,TRBV7-3,CASSYGLGNEQFF
.,.,TRBV7-2,CASSLSGVSPDTQYF
.,.,TRBV21-1,CASSKHAGGGLINEQFF